The present entry profiles one T cell receptor beta chain with its context. Its target is not known. Just one base apart from a much larger clone, this may be a read error. TCRdb analysed the multiplex PCR reads with MiXCR anew, one entry per CDR3 protein. The sample records 84,000 or so distinct CDR3 sequences, around 28% being singletons. Axillary draining lymph nodes of breast cancer patients supplied the node samples. The junction had 22 bases not matched to a gene; V was cut back by 6 bases and J by 8 bases. The CDR3 totals 18 residues. Germline CDR1 reads MGHRA; CDR2 reads YSYEKL. This entry is derived from a study of breast tumors, draining lymph nodes, adjacent tissues. Broader study findings: Compared with lymph nodes, tumors were less diverse; compared with nontumor tissue, more. Tumor T cell lymph node origin was a supported hypothesis, not proven.

This receptor was identified in a female donor with breast cancer. Some clones in this sample may be carry-over from other donors' samples. The rearrangement links TRBV4-1 to TRBJ2-7; 10 bases line up with TRBD1. Sequencing was carried out using axillary lymph node tissue. CDR3 coding DNA: TGCGCCAGCAGGCCAGCGGCCCAAACGGACAGGGGGTCGGGCAAGCAGTACTTC. Its translation is CASRPAAQTDRGSGKQYF.